This record covers a single T cell receptor beta chain. The target antigen is unknown. Here immunoSEQ multiplex PCR was the method, and the copy in TCRdb shows in-frame clones only, minus some. This sample has some 6,200 clones, with approximately 92% found just once. The data were taken from a study of T cells after posttransplantation cyclophosphamide. Germline CDR1 is MGHRA and CDR2 is YSYEKL. V shed 2 bases and J shed 0 bases, with 8 bases lying between them. CDR3 length: 15 residues. Cyclophosphamide on days +3 and +4 followed busulfan-fludarabine conditioning and a marrow graft. Study conclusions and caveats: After PTCy, TRB diversity resembled that of CNI/methotrexate controls. Donor-recipient repertoire similarity was low at 1-2 months, rising over year one. Skin or GI-infiltrating T cells shared few TRB sequences with blood.

This specimen consisted of CD8+ T cells sorted from blood, obtained after allogeneic stem cell transplant with posttransplant cyclophosphamide. The TCR was taken from a male patient aged 60-70 years who received an allogeneic stem cell transplant from a related donor and was CMV-positive. Some T cells could come from the graft donor. The chain joins TRBV4-1 to TRBJ1-5, with D maybe TRBD1 (6 bases). The CDR3 sequence is CASSQQQGSNQPQHF. CDR3 nucleotide sequence: TGCGCCAGCAGCCAACAACAGGGTAGCAATCAGCCCCAGCATTTT.